The following is a T cell receptor (beta chain) sequence with its context. What it binds is not known. The sample belongs to a study of shared clonotypes between healthy human individuals. Study outcomes and limitations: Relative to memory subsets, naive subsets generally showed larger estimated richness.

CD45RO-negative, CCR7-positively selected cells formed the naive CD8 fraction, excluding terminally differentiated effector memory CD45RA+ cells. V was trimmed by 0 bases and J by 8 bases, leaving 8 bases between them. The CDR3 length is 12 residues. CDR1 is SGHTS, CDR2 YDEGEE, per germline. Genomic DNA of every subset was divided equally among multiple immunoSEQ plates. Sorted subsets were amplified in replicate PCRs using around 0.2 ug DNA, around 30,000 T cell genomes. This table comes from immunoSEQ multiplex PCR, and its TCRdb copy is limited to in-frame clones, with some not included. The sample lists roughly 2,000,000 clones; around 95% were seen once.

The sequenced sample consisted of naive CD8+ T cells from PBMCs. The rearrangement links TRBV5-8 to TRBJ1-2; D is unresolved. This TCR derives from a man in his late teens or twenties in good health. Some clones in this sample may be carry-over from other donors' samples. CDR3 nucleotides: TGTGCCAGCAGCTTGGTAGTAGGGGGCTACACCTTC. This translates into CASSLVVGGYTF.